A selection of T cell receptor beta chains follows, all from one sample in a study of blood T cell repertoires in COVID-19. TCRdb's copy holds only in-frame clones and misses some; the assay was immunoSEQ multiplex PCR. Of some 220,000 clones in the sample, about 80% are singletons; the top ten hold 2.3%. Sequenced material: peripheral blood. The receptors shown here come from a woman in her sixties with acute or convalescent COVID-19. Each CDR3 is given with its conserved first and last residue. The D gene is left open where the match is weak. A row's size may be missing; if present it is once, few, many or a size class.

J gene: TRBJ1-1
D gene: .
clone size: .
V gene: TRBV10-2
CDR3 protein: CATSKTGNTEAFF
CDR3 DNA: TGCGCCACCTCCAAGACAGGGAACACTGAAGCTTTCTTT

J gene: TRBJ1-1
D gene: TRBD1
clone size: few
V gene: TRBV4-2
CDR3 protein: CASSQVNGQGGAEAFF
CDR3 DNA: TGTGCCAGCAGCCAAGTCAATGGACAGGGAGGCGCTGAAGCTTTCTTT

J gene: TRBJ1-1
D gene: .
clone size: .
V gene: TRBV13
CDR3 protein: CASSSATVRDINTEAFF
CDR3 DNA: TGTGCCAGCAGCTCCGCGACGGTTCGGGACATCAACACTGAAGCTTTCTTT

J gene: TRBJ1-3
D gene: .
clone size: few
V gene: TRBV9
CDR3 protein: CASSAHARGSGNTIYF
CDR3 DNA: TGTGCCAGCAGCGCGCATGCTAGGGGGTCTGGAAACACCATATATTTT

J gene: TRBJ1-6
D gene: TRBD1
clone size: few
V gene: TRBV28
CDR3 protein: CASRNQGGSSYNSPLHF
CDR3 DNA: TGTGCCAGCAGAAACCAGGGGGGTAGCTCCTATAATTCACCCCTCCACTTT

J gene: TRBJ1-2
D gene: TRBD1
clone size: .
V gene: TRBV7-9
CDR3 protein: CASSRAGTGVQGYTF
CDR3 DNA: TGTGCCAGCAGCCGGGCCGGGACAGGGGTACAGGGCTACACCTTC

J gene: TRBJ1-4
D gene: .
clone size: .
V gene: TRBV3-1/TRBV3-2
CDR3 protein: CASSQEAAGLEEKLFF
CDR3 DNA: TGTGCCAGCAGCCAAGAAGCGGCTGGGTTGGAGGAAAAACTGTTTTTT

J gene: TRBJ1-2
D gene: .
clone size: .
V gene: TRBV5-5
CDR3 protein: CASSPRREQGRHYGYTF
CDR3 DNA: TGTGCCAGCAGTCCACGCCGAGAGCAGGGGCGACACTATGGCTACACCTTC

J gene: TRBJ1-1
D gene: TRBD1
clone size: .
V gene: TRBV7-9
CDR3 protein: CASSSDRANTEAFF
CDR3 DNA: TGTGCCAGCAGCTCAGACAGGGCGAACACTGAAGCTTTCTTT

J gene: TRBJ1-1
D gene: .
clone size: .
V gene: TRBV6-2/TRBV6-3
CDR3 protein: CASSYPRGNTEAFF
CDR3 DNA: TGTGCCAGCAGTTACCCCAGGGGGAACACTGAAGCTTTCTTT

J gene: TRBJ1-2
D gene: .
clone size: once
V gene: TRBV14
CDR3 protein: CASSRDSYGYTF
CDR3 DNA: TGTGCCAGCAGCAGGGACTCCTATGGCTACACCTTC

J gene: TRBJ1-2
D gene: .
clone size: .
V gene: TRBV19
CDR3 protein: CASRDIGSRTGRGYTF
CDR3 DNA: TGTGCCAGTAGGGACATCGGTTCCCGGACGGGCCGTGGCTACACCTTC

J gene: TRBJ1-6
D gene: TRBD1
clone size: .
V gene: TRBV7-9
CDR3 protein: CASSLGGQGFSPLHF
CDR3 DNA: TGTGCCAGCAGCTTAGGGGGACAGGGGTTTTCACCCCTCCACTTT

J gene: TRBJ2-7
D gene: .
clone size: .
V gene: TRBV7-8
CDR3 protein: CASSYPSGEQYF
CDR3 DNA: TGTGCCAGCAGCTACCCGTCGGGCGAGCAGTACTTC

J gene: TRBJ1-6
D gene: .
clone size: .
V gene: TRBV6-5
CDR3 protein: CASNGRVDSPLHF
CDR3 DNA: TGTGCCAGCAACGGCAGGGTCGACTCACCCCTCCACTTT

J gene: TRBJ2-2
D gene: TRBD1
clone size: .
V gene: TRBV5-1
CDR3 protein: CASSWDSAGGELFF
CDR3 DNA: TGCGCCAGCAGCTGGGACAGTGCAGGGGGGGAGCTGTTTTTT

J gene: TRBJ1-1
D gene: .
clone size: .
V gene: TRBV7-9
CDR3 protein: CASSFGQENTEAFF
CDR3 DNA: TGTGCCAGCAGCTTTGGCCAAGAGAACACTGAAGCTTTCTTT

J gene: TRBJ2-1
D gene: .
clone size: .
V gene: TRBV4-2
CDR3 protein: CASSQAYNEQFF
CDR3 DNA: TGTGCCAGCAGCCAAGCTTACAATGAGCAGTTCTTC

J gene: TRBJ1-1
D gene: .
clone size: .
V gene: TRBV5-1
CDR3 protein: CASSLQGGSTEAFF
CDR3 DNA: TGCGCCAGCAGCCTACAGGGAGGGAGCACTGAAGCTTTCTTT

J gene: TRBJ2-7
D gene: .
clone size: .
V gene: TRBV21-1
CDR3 protein: CASSQRDRGCYEQYF
CDR3 DNA: TGTGCCAGCAGCCAAAGGGACAGGGGGTGCTACGAGCAGTACTTC

J gene: TRBJ1-2
D gene: .
clone size: .
V gene: TRBV19
CDR3 protein: CASSIPAGPRHYGYTF
CDR3 DNA: TGTGCCAGTAGTATTCCGGCGGGACCAAGACACTATGGCTACACCTTC

J gene: TRBJ2-5
D gene: .
clone size: .
V gene: TRBV19
CDR3 protein: CASKPVTGLQETQYF
CDR3 DNA: TGTGCCAGTAAACCTGTTACAGGGTTGCAAGAGACCCAGTACTTC

J gene: TRBJ1-2
D gene: TRBD1
clone size: .
V gene: TRBV29-1
CDR3 protein: CSVDSGSRDRANYGYTF
CDR3 DNA: TGCAGCGTTGACTCGGGGTCCAGGGACAGAGCTAACTATGGCTACACCTTC

J gene: TRBJ2-1
D gene: .
clone size: once
V gene: TRBV27
CDR3 protein: CASSRISSYNEQFF
CDR3 DNA: TGTGCCAGCAGTCGAATCAGCTCCTACAATGAGCAGTTCTTC

J gene: TRBJ1-4
D gene: TRBD1
clone size: .
V gene: TRBV19
CDR3 protein: CASGTGTGEKLFF
CDR3 DNA: TGTGCCAGCGGAACCGGGACAGGGGAAAAACTGTTTTTT

J gene: TRBJ1-1
D gene: .
clone size: .
V gene: TRBV20-1
CDR3 protein: CSAIEGMNTEAFF
CDR3 DNA: TGCAGTGCTATTGAGGGCATGAACACTGAAGCTTTCTTT

J gene: TRBJ1-2
D gene: .
clone size: .
V gene: TRBV5-6
CDR3 protein: CASSLARGYTF
CDR3 DNA: TGTGCCAGCAGCTTGGCCCGGGGCTACACCTTC

J gene: TRBJ2-1
D gene: .
clone size: .
V gene: TRBV2
CDR3 protein: CASSSRRINEQFF
CDR3 DNA: TGTGCCAGCAGTTCGAGGCGGATAAATGAGCAGTTCTTC

J gene: TRBJ2-1
D gene: .
clone size: once
V gene: TRBV21-1
CDR3 protein: CASSTLTSGEYNEQFF
CDR3 DNA: TGTGCCAGCAGCACCCTGACTAGCGGGGAATACAATGAGCAGTTCTTC

J gene: TRBJ2-7
D gene: .
clone size: .
V gene: TRBV19
CDR3 protein: CASSIGYGSEQYF
CDR3 DNA: TGTGCCAGTAGTATAGGATATGGCAGCGAGCAGTACTTC

J gene: TRBJ1-6
D gene: .
clone size: .
V gene: TRBV6-5
CDR3 protein: CASSPAGHPSPLHF
CDR3 DNA: TGTGCCAGCAGCCCAGCAGGGCATCCGTCACCCCTCCACTTT

J gene: TRBJ2-1
D gene: TRBD2
clone size: few
V gene: TRBV7-6
CDR3 protein: CASSSEGLAPTNEQFF
CDR3 DNA: TGTGCCAGCAGCTCGGAGGGACTAGCTCCTACAAATGAGCAGTTCTTC

J gene: TRBJ1-6
D gene: .
clone size: .
V gene: TRBV6-1
CDR3 protein: CASSEGTGLNSPLHF
CDR3 DNA: TGTGCCAGCAGTGAAGGAACAGGGTTGAATTCACCCCTCCACTTT

J gene: TRBJ1-2
D gene: TRBD1
clone size: many
V gene: TRBV14
CDR3 protein: CASSRDSYGYTF
CDR3 DNA: TGTGCCAGCAGCCGGGACAGCTATGGCTACACCTTC

J gene: TRBJ2-1
D gene: TRBD2
clone size: .
V gene: TRBV7-9
CDR3 protein: CASSLQLAANEQFF
CDR3 DNA: TGTGCCAGCAGCTTACAACTAGCGGCAAATGAGCAGTTCTTC

J gene: TRBJ1-2
D gene: .
clone size: .
V gene: TRBV1
CDR3 protein: CTSSRPRTGGFDYGYTF
CDR3 DNA: TGCACCAGCAGCCGCCCCAGGACAGGGGGCTTTGACTATGGCTACACCTTC

J gene: TRBJ2-1
D gene: TRBD2
clone size: .
V gene: TRBV5-4
CDR3 protein: CASSFRGGLPYNEQFF
CDR3 DNA: TGTGCCAGCAGCTTCCGGGGGGGCCTTCCCTACAATGAGCAGTTCTTC

J gene: TRBJ1-4
D gene: .
clone size: once
V gene: TRBV5-1
CDR3 protein: CASSPSGMGEKLFF
CDR3 DNA: TGCGCCAGCAGCCCCTCAGGGATGGGTGAAAAACTGTTTTTT

J gene: TRBJ2-5
D gene: TRBD1
clone size: once
V gene: TRBV5-1
CDR3 protein: CASSFSPDREETQYF
CDR3 DNA: TGCGCCAGCAGCTTTAGTCCGGACAGGGAAGAGACCCAGTACTTC

J gene: TRBJ1-6
D gene: .
clone size: .
V gene: TRBV5-4
CDR3 protein: CASSLGGDNSPLHF
CDR3 DNA: TGTGCCAGCAGCTTGGGAGGAGACAATTCACCCCTCCACTTT

J gene: TRBJ2-7
D gene: .
clone size: .
V gene: TRBV4-1
CDR3 protein: CASSQERSSVYEQYF
CDR3 DNA: TGCGCCAGCAGCCAAGAGAGGAGCTCGGTTTACGAGCAGTACTTC

J gene: TRBJ2-3
D gene: TRBD2
clone size: .
V gene: TRBV28
CDR3 protein: CASRGGVDTQYF
CDR3 DNA: TGTGCCAGCAGGGGGGGGGTGGATACGCAGTATTTT

J gene: TRBJ2-1
D gene: .
clone size: .
V gene: TRBV3-1/TRBV3-2
CDR3 protein: CASSQDSGVQGYNEQFF
CDR3 DNA: TGTGCCAGCAGCCAAGATTCGGGGGTCCAGGGCTACAATGAGCAGTTCTTC

J gene: TRBJ1-6
D gene: .
clone size: .
V gene: TRBV28
CDR3 protein: CASKRSGENSPLHF
CDR3 DNA: TGTGCCAGCAAAAGGTCGGGAGAGAATTCACCCCTCCACTTT

J gene: TRBJ2-7
D gene: TRBD2
clone size: few
V gene: TRBV4-2
CDR3 protein: CASSQGASGDYEQYF
CDR3 DNA: TGTGCCAGCAGCCAAGGGGCTAGCGGGGACTACGAGCAGTACTTC

J gene: TRBJ2-7
D gene: TRBD1
clone size: .
V gene: TRBV7-3
CDR3 protein: CASSLLTGGEQYF
CDR3 DNA: TGTGCCAGCAGCTTATTGACAGGGGGTGAGCAGTACTTC

J gene: TRBJ1-2
D gene: .
clone size: .
V gene: TRBV15
CDR3 protein: CATSRDAGSGYTF
CDR3 DNA: TGTGCCACCAGCAGAGATGCAGGGTCCGGCTACACCTTC

J gene: TRBJ2-1
D gene: .
clone size: few
V gene: TRBV6-1
CDR3 protein: CASSPSDNEQFF
CDR3 DNA: TGTGCCAGCAGCCCCTCGGACAATGAGCAGTTCTTC

J gene: TRBJ2-3
D gene: .
clone size: .
V gene: TRBV15
CDR3 protein: CATSRDRAADTQYF
CDR3 DNA: TGTGCCACCAGCAGAGACAGGGCTGCAGATACGCAGTATTTT

J gene: TRBJ1-2
D gene: TRBD1
clone size: .
V gene: TRBV30
CDR3 protein: CAWRGSGQGYGYTF
CDR3 DNA: TGTGCCTGGAGAGGCTCAGGACAGGGGTATGGCTACACCTTC

J gene: TRBJ1-5
D gene: .
clone size: .
V gene: TRBV10-3
CDR3 protein: CAISASGPGGNQPQHF
CDR3 DNA: TGTGCCATCAGTGCTAGCGGCCCGGGGGGAAATCAGCCCCAGCATTTT

J gene: TRBJ2-2
D gene: .
clone size: many
V gene: TRBV7-2
CDR3 protein: CASSLTWPTGELFF
CDR3 DNA: TGTGCCAGCAGCTTAACATGGCCCACCGGGGAGCTGTTTTTT

J gene: TRBJ1-2
D gene: TRBD1
clone size: few
V gene: TRBV6-5
CDR3 protein: CATQTGVDYGYTF
CDR3 DNA: TGTGCCACCCAAACAGGGGTAGACTACGGCTACACCTTC